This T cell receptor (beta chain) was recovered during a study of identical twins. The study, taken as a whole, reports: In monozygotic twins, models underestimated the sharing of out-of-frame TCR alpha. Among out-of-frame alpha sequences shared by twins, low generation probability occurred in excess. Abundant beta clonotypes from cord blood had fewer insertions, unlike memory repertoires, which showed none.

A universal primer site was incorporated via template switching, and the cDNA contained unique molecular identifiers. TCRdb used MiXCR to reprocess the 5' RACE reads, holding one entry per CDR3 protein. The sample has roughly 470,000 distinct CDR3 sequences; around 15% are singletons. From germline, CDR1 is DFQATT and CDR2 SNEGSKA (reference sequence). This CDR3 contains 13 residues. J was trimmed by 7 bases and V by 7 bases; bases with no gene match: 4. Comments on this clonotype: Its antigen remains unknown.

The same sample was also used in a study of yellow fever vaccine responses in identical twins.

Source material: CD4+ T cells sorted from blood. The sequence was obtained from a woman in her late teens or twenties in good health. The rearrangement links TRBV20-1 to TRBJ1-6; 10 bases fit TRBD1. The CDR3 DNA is TGCAGTGTTGTGGGACAGGGGAATTCACCCCTCCACTTT. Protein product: CSVVGQGNSPLHF.